This T cell receptor (beta chain) was observed in a study of identifying expanded T cells in peripheral blood. Findings and limits, study-wide: Clone count variance between two-week samples rose with total template count. About 1.2 clones differed between technical replicates, versus roughly 16 and 20 over time.

Looked up from germline, CDR1 is LGHNA and CDR2 is YSLEER. V lost 0 bases, J lost 0 bases, and 16 bases lay in between. There are 18 residues in the CDR3. Some clones are missing from TCRdb's copy, which holds only in-frame ones; the method was immunoSEQ multiplex PCR. The sample consists of tens of thousands of clones, about nine tenths of them appearing once. Comment on this clone: The antigen is undetermined.

The sample was blood. The sequence was obtained from a person between 18 and 75 years old in good health. This chain links TRBV4-3 with TRBJ2-3; tentatively, D is TRBD2 (5 bases). The CDR3 bases are TGCGCCAGCAGCCAAGATCTTCTGGTCAGGACTAGCACAGATACGCAGTATTTT. Translating gives CASSQDLLVRTSTDTQYF.